What follows are 4 T cell receptor beta chains derived from one specimen sequenced in a study of blood T cell repertoires in COVID-19. Method: immunoSEQ multiplex PCR; TCRdb's copy keeps in-frame clones and lacks some. The data show around 100,000 clones, 85% seen once. Sequencing was carried out using peripheral blood. The receptors derive from a man aged 35 to 55 with acute or convalescent COVID-19.

This clone was counted a few times. This sequence joins TRBV11-2 and TRBJ1-1; possible D gene TRBD1, 5 bases. CDR1 and CDR2 from the germline V gene are SGHAT and FQNNGV. Trimming took 0 bases from V and 1 from J, leaving 21 bases between them. The CDR3 consists of 19 residues. The CDR3 reads CASSLEGSLGRGWNTEAFF. The CDR3 DNA sequence: TGTGCCAGCAGCTTAGAGGGTTCTTTGGGGCGGGGATGGAACACTGAAGCTTTCTTT.

The CDR3 DNA is TGTGCCAGCTCACTTACAACAGGGGGCGGTAATGAAAAACTGTTTTTT. It specifies CASSLTTGGGNEKLFF. This rearrangement joins TRBV18 to TRBJ1-4, with TRBD1 identical over 9 bases. CDR3 length: 16 residues. Unmatched junction bases numbered 7, after V lost 4 bases and J lost 4 bases. From germline, CDR1 is KGHSH and CDR2 LQKENI.

V is TRBV6-4 and J is TRBJ1-2; TRBD1 matches 9 bases. The CDR3 runs 12 residues. Germline assignment: CDR1 MRHNA and CDR2 SNTAGT. V lost 6 bases, J lost 6 bases, and 2 bases stayed unmatched. CDR3 residues: CASSWDRDGYTF. The CDR3 nucleotides are TGTGCCAGCAGCTGGGACAGGGATGGCTACACCTTC.

The chain carries TRBV27 and TRBJ2-1; 7 nucleotides align to TRBD2. CDR1 is MNHEY and CDR2 is SMNVEV in the germline V gene (reference sequence). The CDR3 runs to 15 residues. Germline trimming cut 1 base from V and 5 bases from J; bases unmatched to any gene: 5. CDR3 bases: TGTGCCAGCAGTTTATGGGCGGGAGCGAACAATGAGCAGTTCTTC. Translating it yields CASSLWAGANNEQFF.